This TCR beta chain comes out of a study of T-cell memory formation after mild COVID-19 (dated by TCRdb to 2020 to 2022). About the study as a whole: Most TCR sequence clusters were specific to one of the two donors. Longitudinal TCRalpha and TCRbeta repertoire sequencing tracked T-cell clones expanding and contracting after mild COVID-19 in a couple of donors. Two young, previously healthy adult volunteers made up the cohort, one male and one female.

To note about this clonotype: The antigen it binds to is not known. Base qualities are not provided; no much larger clone lies one nucleotide away.

PBMCs were isolated by Ficoll-Paque density gradient centrifugation. What the study reported, not specific to this receptor: From day 15 to 85, contracting clones showed balanced CD4/CD8 phenotypes, whereas a second wave of clones that expanded from day 15 to 37 leaned towards CD4+. The study covered only a couple of mild cases, and larger cohorts including severe cases with pre-infection samples were considered necessary. Some responding clones were detected in pre-infection memory, which suggested that pre-existing cross-reactive memory T cells had joined the SARS-CoV-2 response. SARS-CoV-2 specificity was not confirmed for the second-wave clones peaking on day 37. Contracting CD4+ clones were found mainly in CM and EM memory subsets, while CD8+ clones were enriched in EMRA.

These reads were obtained on an Illumina NovaSeq 6000. TCRalpha and TCRbeta cDNA libraries were constructed by 5'RACE with constant-segment primers, with sample barcodes and unique molecular identifiers being introduced. Trizol reagent was used to extract RNA from every sample. The libraries were amplified in two PCR steps, and the second step added a second sample barcode and Illumina TruSeq adapters. Libraries were sequenced on an Illumina NovaSeq with 2 x 150 bp paired-end reads. As for the authors' bioinformatics: Demultiplexing of reads and collapsing into UMI-guided consensus sequences were performed with migec v1.2.7. Using mixcr v2.1.11, the UMI consensuses were aligned to TRA and TRB V and J templates and assembled into clonotypes. A clonotype was counted as expanded or contracted only when both edgeR and NoisET called the clonotype significant, with the noise models trained on biological replicates. edgeR calls used a false discovery rate-adjusted p below 0.01 and a log2 fold-change threshold of 1. PCA with hierarchical clustering of max-normalized trajectories of the 1000 most abundant clonotypes was used as exploratory dynamics analysis. Separately sequenced CD4+ and CD8+ repertoires were used to assign the CD4 or CD8 phenotype of responding clones. TCRdb reanalyzed the raw reads on its own, using fastp at Q25 for trimming and MiXCR for clone calling, and kept in-frame beta chains. Rows with one shared CDR3 protein collapse into an entry with the most common genes and DNA. These V and J calls rely on TCRdb rather than the paper's analysis. The sample table lists roughly 560,000 distinct CDR3 sequences, around 21% of them with a count of one. The ten largest clonotypes hold 9.5% to 15% of the sample.

CDR1 and CDR2, per the germline V gene, are SGHRS and YFSETQ. Between the V and J ends, shortened by 1 base and 2 bases respectively, the junction contains 11 bases. The CDR3 goes from the cysteine to the phenylalanine over 15 residues. The sequence is cut down to CDR3 DNA, 45 bases in frame from base 1. This receptor chain uses TRBV5-1 and TRBJ2-3; TRBD2 is perhaps the D gene, given 6 matching bases. Sequencing used PBMCs or a T cell subset sorted from them (not recorded which). This TCR came from an adult woman who had mild COVID-19 (a few samples of this study predate the infection). The sample titles of this study are shuffled in the database, so cell type and time point are left out; the donor was told from shared clones. The CDR3 corresponds to CASSLYAGFTDTQYF. The sequenced DNA is TGCGCCAGCAGCTTGTATGCGGGGTTCACAGATACGCAGTATTTT.